Shown below are 3 T cell receptor beta chains from a single sample sequenced in a study of Ad26.COV2.S vaccination and SARS-CoV-2 variants. Profiled with immunoSEQ multiplex PCR; TCRdb holds only in-frame clones, not every one. This sample has more than 300,000 clones; just under 85% occur once, and the top ten carry approximately 2.1%. Treatment given: roughly 19 received Ad26.COV2.S at low or high dose, single or two shots; 5 received placebo; per-sample allocation not given. At day 63 after the first vaccine or placebo injection, samples were drawn. This sample comprised peripheral blood, obtained in a trial of Ad26.COV2.S vaccine versus placebo. All receptors come from a person between 18 and 65 years old who received the Ad26.COV2.S COVID-19 vaccine or a placebo.

V gene TRBV19 combines with J gene TRBJ1-1, with no clear D. The V gene's germline CDR1 is LNHDA and CDR2 SQIVND (reference sequence). The CDR3 length is 11 residues. Trimming took 7 bases from V and 7 from J, leaving 10 bases between them. For the CDR3, the DNA is TGTGCCAGTATGAATTCTTATGAAGCTTTCTTT. It yields the protein CASMNSYEAFF.

V usage is TRBV19 and J usage is TRBJ2-3, with D maybe TRBD1 (6 bases). This CDR3 has 13 amino acids. Germline lookup yields CDR1 LNHDA and CDR2 SQIVND (reference sequence). Trimming removed 1 base at V and 9 bases at J, with 11 bases between. The CDR3 region is CASSIVQRGTQYF. CDR3 nucleotides: TGTGCCAGTAGTATAGTCCAGAGGGGGACGCAGTATTTT.

The V call is TRBV11-3, the J call TRBJ1-1; D perhaps matches TRBD1 (5 bases). Germline lookup yields CDR1 SGHNT and CDR2 YENEEA. CDR3 length: 15 amino acids. With 5 bases removed from V and 5 bases from J, the gap between germline ends came to 18 bases. Here the CDR3 DNA reads TGTGCCAGCAGCCTCGGGACTGCCCGAGGTACTGAAGCTTTCTTT. Translating gives CASSLGTARGTEAFF.